This passage covers 13 T cell receptor beta chains from one sample sequenced in a study of T cell repertoires in cytomegalovirus infection. TCRdb used MiXCR to reprocess the reads, holding one entry per CDR3 protein. The data hold about 450,000 distinct CDR3 sequences, with approximately 31% observed a single time. What was sequenced was PBMCs. The receptors here all came from a human donor in good health (CMV status not recorded). Some clones in this sample may be carry-over from other donors' samples.

The V call is TRBV14, the J call TRBJ2-1, with 8 bases aligning to TRBD2. V lost 1 base to trimming and J lost 11 bases; unmatched junction nucleotides: 4. This CDR3 has 13 residues. In germline, CDR1 is SGHDN, CDR2 FVKESK. CDR3 nucleotides: TGTGCCAGCAGCCAAGCCCGGGAGGGGCAGCAGTTCTTC. This codes for CASSQAREGQQFF.

This clonotype was seen a few times. The gene calls are TRBV7-6 and TRBJ2-1, with D possibly called TRBD1 or TRBD2 (5 bases each). Germline CDR1 SGHVS, CDR2 FNYEAQ. Trimming cost V 6 bases and J 6 bases, with 21 bases left between them. This CDR3 is built from 16 residues. The CDR3 DNA reads as TGTGCCAGCAGGTCAACGGGGTACGAAAGGGGCAATGAGCAGTTCTTC. It codes for CASRSTGYERGNEQFF.

At least ten counts were recorded for this clonotype. V is TRBV7-2 and J is TRBJ2-7; D unresolved. The CDR3 runs 12 residues. V shed 5 bases and J shed 2 bases, with 7 bases lying between them. Germline V lookup: CDR1 SGHTA, CDR2 FQGNSA. As DNA, the CDR3 is TGTGCCAGCAGCGTCGGAACCTACGAGCAGTACTTC. Amino acids: CASSVGTYEQYF.

This clonotype was detected only a few times. This chain uses TRBV19 with TRBJ2-1; TRBD1 agrees at 7 bases. The junction had 5 bases not matched to a gene; V was cut back by 11 bases and J by 7 bases. Looked up from germline, CDR1 is LNHDA and CDR2 is SQIVND (reference sequence). The CDR3 sequence is 11 residues long. CDR3 bases: TGTGCCTCCACCAGGGGGAATGAGCAGTTCTTC. Translation: CASTRGNEQFF.

V usage is TRBV2 and J usage is TRBJ2-7, with a possible D match to TRBD1 (5 bases). V gave up 6 bases and J gave up 3 bases, with 12 bases separating them. Germline CDR1 and CDR2: SNHLY and FYNNEI. The CDR3 runs 13 residues. Here the CDR3 reads CASRVTGIYEQYF. The CDR3 DNA reads TGTGCCAGCAGAGTCACAGGAATCTACGAGCAGTACTTC.

CDR3 DNA: TGTGCCTGGAGTGTAGGGGGGGACAGTGGTTCACCCCTCCACTTT. Translation gives CAWSVGGDSGSPLHF. The chain is built from TRBV30 and TRBJ1-6, with 7 bases fitting TRBD1. V dropped 0 bases and J dropped 9; count of bases not matched to a gene: 8. The CDR3 has 15 residues. The germline V gene has CDR1 GTSNPN and CDR2 SVGIG (reference sequence).

As to this clonotype: In this CDR3 the conserved last residue, phenylalanine or tryptophan, is missing, so a read error is likely. The V call is TRBV11-2, the J call TRBJ2-3, with 10 bases lining up with TRBD2. Germline loops: CDR1 SGHAT, CDR2 FQNNGV. V was clipped by 5 bases and J by 1 base; unmatched bases: 3. This CDR3 has 15 residues. Here the CDR3 DNA reads TGTGCCAGCAGCCTCCTAGCGGGGGGCACAGATACGCAGTATTCT. Translation: CASSLLAGGTDTQYS.

This clonotype came up many times. This chain joins TRBV7-6 and TRBJ2-3; 7 bases are a match to TRBD2. This CDR3 contains 17 residues. The junction had 14 bases not matched to a gene; V was cut back by 5 bases and J by 3 bases. CDR1 is SGHVS and CDR2 is FNYEAQ in the germline V gene. The CDR3 sequence: CASSRRSSGATTDTQYF. The CDR3 coding sequence is TGTGCCAGCAGCCGCCGTTCCAGCGGGGCTACTACAGATACGCAGTATTTT.

This clonotype was seen once. Since the CDR3 does not end with the conserved phenylalanine or tryptophan, this likely comes from a read error. The chain recombines TRBV7-6 with TRBJ2-1; no clear D gene. V shed 5 bases and J shed 0 bases, with 8 bases lying between them. This CDR3 has 14 residues. Germline lookup yields CDR1 SGHVS and CDR2 FNYEAQ. CDR3 bases: TGTGCCAGCAGCGCCGAAAGCTCCTACAATGAGCAGTTCTTA. Its translation: CASSAESSYNEQFL.

Turning to this clonotype: Since a much larger clone is just one base distant, this may be a read error. The conserved closing phenylalanine or tryptophan is absent in this CDR3, likely reflecting a read error. CDR3 in amino acids: CASSSRGATETQYL. The CDR3 nucleotides are TGTGCCAGCAGCTCCAGGGGGGCGACGGAGACCCAGTACTTA. The chain recombines TRBV7-6 with TRBJ2-5; maybe TRBD1 (7 bases). The germline V gene has CDR1 SGHVS and CDR2 FNYEAQ. The CDR3 loop spans 14 amino acids. Trimming took off 4 bases at V and 5 bases at J, with 14 bases between the two ends.

Many counts were recorded for this clonotype. This chain connects TRBV7-6 to TRBJ2-1; D is unresolved. This CDR3 region has 14 residues. V shed 3 bases and J shed 0 bases, with 6 bases lying between them. Germline assignment: CDR1 SGHVS and CDR2 FNYEAQ. DNA for the CDR3: TGTGCCAGCAGCTTGGGCCCCTCCTACAATGAGCAGTTCTTC. This codes for CASSLGPSYNEQFF. Filled out from reference TRBV7-6 and TRBJ2-1, the complete variable domain reads GAGVSQSPRYKVTKRGQDVALRCDPISGHVSLYWYRQALGQGPEFLTYFNYEAQQDKSGLPNDRFSAERPEGSISTLTIQRTEQRDSAMYRCASSLGPSYNEQFFGPGTRLTVL.

This clonotype was counted ten times or more. J is TRBJ1-1 and V is TRBV6-1; D uncertain. Trimming removed 6 bases at V and 1 base at J, with 12 bases between. The CDR3 spans 14 residues. Germline V lookup: CDR1 MNHNS, CDR2 SASEGT. This CDR3 reads CASRGWTANTEAFF. The CDR3 nucleotides read TGTGCCAGCAGGGGCTGGACCGCGAACACTGAAGCTTTCTTT.

The rearrangement links TRBV7-9 to TRBJ1-5; a weak D match, TRBD1 (5 bases). The germline gives CDR1 SEHNR, CDR2 FQNEAQ (reference sequence). This CDR3 has 15 residues. Deletions cut 0 bases from V and 4 bases from J, with 10 bases between. CDR3 loop: CASSLAETDNQPQHF. The CDR3 nucleotides are TGTGCCAGCAGCTTAGCGGAGACAGATAATCAGCCCCAGCATTTT.